This T cell receptor (beta chain) was sequenced for a study of beta chain features in type 1 diabetes. Whole-study findings and limits: For patients, the naive, central memory and Treg TCRB repertoires appeared more alike than for healthy donors. TCRB CDR3 length was moderately but significantly reduced in all four CD4+ subsets of Type 1 diabetes patients. For type 1 diabetes patients, VDJ junctions showed fewer insertions and more deletions.

Note on this clone: What it recognizes is unknown.

TCRB transcripts that were expressed got sequenced, as all of the isolated RNA had been reverse transcribed. The repertoire was sequenced with immunoSEQ multiplex PCR; TCRdb's copy has only in-frame clones and lacks some. The sample consists of some 640,000 clones, around 15% of them appearing once. Germline trimming cut 4 bases from V and 6 bases from J; bases unmatched to any gene: 6. This CDR3 region has 13 residues. CDR1 SGHTA and CDR2 FQGNSA come from the germline V gene. The V and J genes are TRBV7-2 and TRBJ2-7, with 7 bases fitting TRBD1. The sequence was collected from a man aged 18 to 30 with type 1 diabetes. Sample: naive CD4+ T cells from blood. Here the CDR3 reads CASSSPTGSEQYF. Here the CDR3 DNA reads TGTGCCAGCAGCTCCCCGACAGGGTCCGAGCAGTACTTC.